The sequence of this TCR beta chain was determined in a study of cytomegalovirus exposure and HLA in healthy donors. In germline, CDR1 is SGHNT, CDR2 YYREEE (reference sequence). The CDR3 contains 14 residues. Trimming took 3 bases from V and 5 from J; bases not matched to a gene: 6. Donors showed nominal health when sampled, although they likely had unrecorded immune exposures. 13 Jbeta primers and 60 Vbeta primers were used for the PCR. Libraries were prepared by immunoSEQ multiplex PCR; TCRdb keeps only in-frame clonotypes and omits some of them. The sample contains 150,000 to 200,000 clones, nearly 80% of which appear only once.

This sequence was found in a woman aged 25-40 years in good health and CMV-seropositive. The chain employs TRBV5-4 and TRBJ1-1; 8 bases line up with TRBD1. Sequenced: PBMCs. In DNA, the CDR3 is TGTGCCAGCAGCTCTATGACAGGGGTTACTGAAGCTTTCTTT. Protein sequence: CASSSMTGVTEAFF.